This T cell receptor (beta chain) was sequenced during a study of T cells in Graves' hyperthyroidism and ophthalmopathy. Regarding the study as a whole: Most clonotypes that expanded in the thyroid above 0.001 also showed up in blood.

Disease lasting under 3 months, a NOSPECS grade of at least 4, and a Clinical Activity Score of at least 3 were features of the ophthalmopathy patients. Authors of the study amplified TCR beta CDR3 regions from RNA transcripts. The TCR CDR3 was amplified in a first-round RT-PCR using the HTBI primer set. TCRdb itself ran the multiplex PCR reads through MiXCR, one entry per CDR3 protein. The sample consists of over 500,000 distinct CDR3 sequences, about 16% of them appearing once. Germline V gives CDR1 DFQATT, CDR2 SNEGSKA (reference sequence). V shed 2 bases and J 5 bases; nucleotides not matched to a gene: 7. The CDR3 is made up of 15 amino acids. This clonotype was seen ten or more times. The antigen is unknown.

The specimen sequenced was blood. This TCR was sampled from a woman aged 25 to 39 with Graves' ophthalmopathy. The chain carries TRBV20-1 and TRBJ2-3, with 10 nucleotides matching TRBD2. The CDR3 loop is CSARPAGGAVDTQYF. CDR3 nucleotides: TGCAGTGCTAGACCAGCGGGAGGGGCTGTAGATACGCAGTATTTT.